These 30 T cell receptor beta chains were sequenced from one sample in a study of OX40 agonist ivuxolimab in advanced cancers. Only in-frame clones appear in the TCRdb table, and some are missing; sequencing was by immunoSEQ multiplex PCR. The data contain 150,000 to 190,000 clones, roughly 92% of them singletons. Material: CD4+ or CD8+ T cells sorted from blood, obtained in a trial of the OX40 agonist ivuxolimab. These receptors all stem from an adult with an advanced solid tumor such as melanoma, head and neck, liver or kidney cancer.

The chain combines TRBV18 with TRBJ1-2, with 10 bases fitting TRBD1. The CDR3 is 21 residues long. The germline gives CDR1 KGHSH, CDR2 LQKENI. J lost 3 bases, V lost 3 bases, and 22 bases had no gene match. CDR3 in amino acids: CASSPFPVLPGQGSLDYGYTF. The DNA of the CDR3 is TGTGCCAGCTCACCGTTCCCTGTGTTACCGGGACAGGGGTCGCTCGACTATGGCTACACCTTC.

This sequence joins TRBV5-1 and TRBJ2-3; 9 bases align to TRBD2. The CDR3 consists of 16 residues. Germline V gene lookup returns CDR1 SGHRS and CDR2 YFSETQ. The J segment lost 2 bases and the V segment lost 3 bases, leaving 7 bases of the junction unmatched. CDR3 nucleotides: TGCGCCAGCAGCTCCCAGACTAGCGGTGTCACAGATACGCAGTATTTT. This gives the protein CASSSQTSGVTDTQYF.

The chain is built from TRBV2 and TRBJ2-5; 9 positions match TRBD2. The V and J ends lost 6 bases and 5 bases, in that order; junction bases with no gene match: 1. The CDR3 sequence is 12 residues long. Looked up from germline, CDR1 is SNHLY and CDR2 is FYNNEI. As DNA, the CDR3 is TGTGCCAGCAGCACTAGCGGGGAGACCCAGTACTTC. Its translation: CASSTSGETQYF.

The chain is built from TRBV6-1 and TRBJ1-4, with D possibly matching TRBD1 (5 bases). The CDR3 spans 13 residues. V lost 7 bases to trimming and J lost 3 bases, with 9 bases between them. Germline lookup yields CDR1 MNHNS and CDR2 SASEGT. The CDR3 region is CASNLQANEKLFF. CDR3 coding DNA: TGTGCCAGCAACCTACAGGCTAATGAAAAACTGTTTTTT.

This chain uses TRBV10-3 with TRBJ2-7, with a tentative D call TRBD1 (5 bases). Germline assignment: CDR1 ENHRY and CDR2 SYGVKD. V gave up 8 bases and J gave up 0 bases, with 14 bases separating them. The CDR3 runs 14 residues. Written as DNA, the CDR3 is TGTGCCATCGGAAGGGGTATGGGCTCCTACGAGCAGTACTTC. Its translation: CAIGRGMGSYEQYF.

The V gene is TRBV19, the J gene TRBJ1-3, with D possibly TRBD1 on 6 matching bases. This CDR3 is built from 16 residues. The ends were cut back, 5 bases at V and 4 bases at J, with 18 bases in the middle. Germline V lookup: CDR1 LNHDA, CDR2 SQIVND (reference sequence). CDR3 coding DNA: TGTGCCAGTAGTCCCCCCCGGCAGGGGACGGGAAACACCATATATTTT. Protein sequence: CASSPPRQGTGNTIYF.

The V gene is TRBV13, the J gene TRBJ1-1; D is unclear. The germline V and J ends were trimmed by 5 bases and 6 bases, with 10 bases remaining between them. The germline V gene encodes CDR1 PRHDT and CDR2 FYEKMQ (reference sequence). This CDR3 region has 12 residues. CDR3 nucleotide sequence: TGTGCCAGCAGCCCATCAGGCGCTGAAGCTTTCTTT. It is translated as CASSPSGAEAFF.

The chain carries TRBV2 and TRBJ2-7, with D perhaps matching TRBD2 (6 bases). Deletions cut 7 bases from V and 4 bases from J, with 11 bases between. The germline gives CDR1 SNHLY, CDR2 FYNNEI. CDR3 length equals 12 residues. CDR3 in amino acids: CASTRLGYEQYF. CDR3 coding DNA: TGTGCCAGCACCCGACTAGGGTACGAGCAGTACTTC. Full variable domain (outside the CDR3, taken from reference TRBV2 and TRBJ2-7): EPEVTQTPSHQVTQMGQEVILRCVPISNHLYFYWYRQILGQKVEFLVSFYNNEISEKSEIFDDQFSVERPDGSNFTLKIRSTKLEDSAMYFCASTRLGYEQYFGPGTRLTVT.

This chain connects TRBV11-2 to TRBJ2-5; possibly TRBD2 for D (5 bases). Germline CDR1 is SGHAT and CDR2 is FQNNGV. There are 16 residues in the CDR3. Trimming took 0 bases from V and 4 from J, leaving 15 bases between them. CDR3 loop: CASSLDTRWSGETQYF. CDR3 DNA: TGTGCCAGCAGCTTAGATACCCGGTGGAGCGGAGAGACCCAGTACTTC.

The rearrangement uses TRBV10-3 and TRBJ2-7; TRBD1 matches at 7 bases. Unmatched junction bases numbered 7, after V lost 6 bases and J lost 5 bases. The germline CDR1 and CDR2 sequences are ENHRY and SYGVKD. This CDR3 has 13 residues. The CDR3 here is CAIRTDRDHEQYF. The CDR3 DNA sequence: TGTGCCATCAGGACCGACAGGGACCACGAGCAGTACTTC.

About this clone: The identical CDR3 is also encoded by other nucleotide sequences in the sample. This chain uses TRBV5-1 with TRBJ1-1; 7 positions agree with TRBD1. Germline loops: CDR1 SGHRS, CDR2 YFSETQ. CDR3 length: 14 amino acids. Trimming at V came to 4 bases and at J to 2 bases, leaving 5 bases not matched to a gene. The CDR3 DNA is TGCGCCAGCAGCCTTCGACAGGGAAACACTGAAGCTTTCTTT. Translation: CASSLRQGNTEAFF.

The V call is TRBV14, the J call TRBJ2-7; no clear D gene. CDR3 length: 13 amino acids. Germline CDR1 SGHDN, CDR2 FVKESK. V shed 6 bases and J shed 0 bases, with 9 bases lying between them. This CDR3 is CASRGRSSYEQYF. The CDR3, as DNA: TGTGCCAGCAGGGGCAGATCCTCCTACGAGCAGTACTTC.

This chain connects TRBV10-3 to TRBJ2-1; 9 bases map to TRBD2. Germline V CDR1 and CDR2: ENHRY, SYGVKD. The CDR3 covers 15 residues. The trim removed 0 bases at V and 7 bases at J, leaving 4 bases unmatched. The CDR3 is CAISESAGGPNEQFF. The DNA for the CDR3 is TGTGCCATCAGTGAGTCGGCGGGGGGGCCAAATGAGCAGTTCTTC.

This rearrangement joins TRBV19 to TRBJ1-5, with D possibly being TRBD1 (6 bases). The CDR3 runs to 14 residues. Germline CDR1 reads LNHDA; CDR2 reads SQIVND (reference sequence). Deletions cut 5 bases from V and 4 bases from J, with 12 bases between. CDR3 nucleotides: TGTGCCAGTAGTTCTTCCCAGGGGAATCAGCCCCAGCATTTT. Translated, it gives CASSSSQGNQPQHF.

The chain joins TRBV21-1 to TRBJ2-7; the table calls TRBD1, which could not be checked here. TRBV21-1 is termed a pseudogene. The CDR3 has 15 residues. The CDR3 DNA reads as TGTGCCAGCAGCCACAGGGGTAAGATGGAATACGAGCAGTACTTC. It encodes CASSHRGKMEYEQYF.

V gene TRBV7-9 combines with J gene TRBJ2-1, with 9 nucleotides matching TRBD1. CDR1 and CDR2 from the germline V gene are SEHNR and FQNEAQ (reference sequence). The ends lost 5 bases at V and 10 bases at J; junction bases unmatched: 3. This CDR3 has 12 amino acids. This CDR3 is CASSPGTGEQFF. The DNA for the CDR3 is TGTGCCAGCAGCCCCGGGACAGGGGAGCAGTTCTTC.

The chain uses TRBV6-1 and TRBJ2-3, with TRBD2 matching over 9 bases. Per the germline V gene, CDR1 is MNHNS and CDR2 is SASEGT. CDR3 length: 14 amino acids. The junction had 4 bases not matched to a gene; V was cut back by 3 bases and J by 6 bases. The CDR3 DNA reads TGTGCCAGCAGTGACGGGACTAGCTGGGATACGCAGTATTTT. Protein: CASSDGTSWDTQYF.

The J gene is TRBJ2-2, the V gene TRBV11-2; D gene ambiguous. Germline V gene sequence: CDR1 SGHAT, CDR2 FQNNGV. V lost 2 bases and J lost 6, with 10 bases in between. This CDR3 comprises 14 residues. The CDR3 reads CASSLLGIAGELFF. The CDR3 region has the DNA TGTGCCAGCAGCTTACTGGGGATAGCCGGGGAGCTGTTTTTT.

The chain's CDR3 is CASSLGDSTYEQYF. CDR3 coding DNA: TGTGCCAGCAGCTTAGGGGACAGTACCTACGAGCAGTACTTC. This chain uses TRBV7-9 with TRBJ2-7, with 7 bases that match TRBD1. Germline loops: CDR1 SEHNR, CDR2 FQNEAQ (reference sequence). The ends lost 1 base at V and 2 bases at J; junction bases unmatched: 2. The CDR3 spans 14 residues.

The chain uses TRBV9 and TRBJ2-5; 9 nucleotides align to TRBD2. Germline V gives CDR1 SGDLS, CDR2 YYNGEE. J lost 1 base, V lost 0 bases, and 7 bases had no gene match. This CDR3 region has 17 residues. The CDR3 nucleotides read TGTGCCAGCAGCGTAGGGAGGCGGGGGGGATTCCAAGAGACCCAGTACTTC. Its protein is CASSVGRRGGFQETQYF.

This sequence joins TRBV27 and TRBJ1-4; no clear D. The CDR3 sequence is 13 residues long. Deletions cut 4 bases from V and 7 bases from J, with 10 bases between. CDR1 and CDR2 from the germline V gene are MNHEY and SMNVEV (reference sequence). The CDR3 here is CASSSRGGEKLFF. The CDR3 bases are TGTGCCAGCAGTTCCCGGGGAGGTGAAAAACTGTTTTTT.

CDR3 DNA: TGTGCCAGCACGCGACACGGACTAGCGGCTACGAACACCGGGGAGCTGTTTTTT. Its protein product is CASTRHGLAATNTGELFF. This chain links TRBV5-4 with TRBJ2-2; 10 bases agree with TRBD2. The CDR3 is 18 residues long. V trimming: 6 bases; J trimming: 0 bases; junction bases outside the gene matches: 11. Looked up from germline, CDR1 is SGHNT and CDR2 is YYREEE (reference sequence). The full variable domain, rest sourced from reference TRBV5-4 and TRBJ2-2, is ETGVTQSPTHLIKTRGQQVTLRCSSQSGHNTVSWYQQALGQGPQFIFQYYREEENGRGNFPPRFSGLQFPNYSSELNVNALELDDSALYLCASTRHGLAATNTGELFFGEGSRLTVL.

V usage is TRBV4-1 and J usage is TRBJ2-1; D possibly corresponds to TRBD2 (5 bases). The V end was cut by 4 bases, the J end by 2 bases, with 12 bases between. The CDR3 is 15 residues long. Germline CDR1 reads MGHRA; CDR2 reads YSYEKL. CDR3 bases: TGCGCCAGCAGCCGCTGGACTTATACCTACAATGAGCAGTTCTTC. Encoded protein: CASSRWTYTYNEQFF.

The rearrangement links TRBV7-2 to TRBJ2-7; unclear D gene. CDR1 SGHTA and CDR2 FQGNSA come from the germline V gene. V lost 4 bases to trimming and J lost 6 bases, with 13 bases between them. This CDR3 contains 13 residues. CDR3 loop: CASSSQHTSEQYF. The CDR3 DNA reads TGTGCCAGCAGCTCCCAACATACGTCCGAGCAGTACTTC.

The gene calls are TRBV18 and TRBJ2-7; TRBD1 agrees at 7 bases. After removal of 3 bases from V and 0 bases from J, the junction contained 5 bases not matched to a gene. CDR1 KGHSH and CDR2 LQKENI come from the germline V gene. This CDR3 has 15 residues. This CDR3 reads CASSPGQTLSYEQYF. The DNA for the CDR3 is TGTGCCAGCTCACCGGGACAGACCCTCTCCTACGAGCAGTACTTC.

The chain employs TRBV5-6 and TRBJ1-1, with D perhaps matching TRBD1 (6 bases). The CDR3 length is 13 residues. Trimming pared 5 bases from V and 1 base from J, leaving 9 bases between. Germline assignment: CDR1 SGHDT and CDR2 YYEEEE. DNA of the CDR3: TGTGCCAGCAGTCTACAGGGGAACACTGAAGCTTTCTTT. It encodes CASSLQGNTEAFF.

The genes are TRBV7-9 and TRBJ1-2; TRBD1 matches at 9 bases. From germline, CDR1 is SEHNR and CDR2 FQNEAQ (reference sequence). The J segment lost 5 bases and the V segment lost 6 bases, leaving 7 bases of the junction unmatched. CDR3 length equals 14 residues. The CDR3 reads CASRGTGQRYGYTF. The CDR3 DNA sequence: TGTGCCAGCAGGGGGACAGGGCAGAGGTATGGCTACACCTTC.

The chain employs TRBV18 and TRBJ2-5, with D possibly matching TRBD1 (6 bases). Germline V gene sequence: CDR1 KGHSH, CDR2 LQKENI. V was pared by 3 bases and J by 5 bases, with 19 bases between. This CDR3 comprises 16 residues. CDR3: CASSPPFPGVAETQYF. The CDR3 DNA follows: TGTGCCAGCTCACCCCCCTTCCCAGGGGTTGCGGAGACCCAGTACTTC.

The V call is TRBV19, the J call TRBJ2-7, with 11 bases matching TRBD1. Per germline, CDR1 LNHDA and CDR2 SQIVND (reference sequence). J gave up 0 bases and V 10 bases, and 5 bases lay outside the gene matches. This CDR3 has 14 residues. The CDR3 DNA reads TGTGCCACAAGGGGACAGGGGGTCTCCTACGAGCAGTACTTC. It encodes CATRGQGVSYEQYF.

The chain is built from TRBV11-3 and TRBJ2-3; 9 bases match TRBD2. The junction had 9 bases not matched to a gene; V was cut back by 5 bases and J by 6 bases. CDR1 and CDR2 from the germline V gene are SGHNT and YENEEA. The length of the CDR3 is 15 residues. In DNA form, the CDR3 reads TGTGCCAGCAGCAGTAGCGGGAGTTCATCCGATACGCAGTATTTT. It specifies CASSSSGSSSDTQYF.